This entry concerns a single T cell receptor (beta chain). The antigen is unknown. This CDR3 region has 13 residues. The V and J ends lost 4 bases and 7 bases respectively, with 8 bases between them. CDR1 SGHTA and CDR2 FQGNSA come from the germline V gene. Assay: immunoSEQ multiplex PCR; the TCRdb copy retains only in-frame clones and omits some. The table records some 74,000 clones, approximately 82% of them present only once. The entry originates in a study of OX40 agonist ivuxolimab in advanced cancers. Study-level points and caveats: A proportion of nonresponders additionally exhibited low normalized T-cell clonal expansion. On average, CD8+ T cells showed a greater number of expanded clones than CD4+.

The sequencing used CD4+ or CD8+ T cells sorted from blood, collected in a trial of the OX40 agonist ivuxolimab. This chain uses TRBV7-2 with TRBJ1-6; a weak D match, TRBD1 (5 bases). The receptor was isolated from an adult with an advanced solid tumor such as melanoma, head and neck, liver or kidney cancer. The CDR3 DNA reads as TGTGCCAGCAGCTCAAACAGGAATTCACCCCTCCACTTT. Residues: CASSSNRNSPLHF.